This T cell receptor beta chain is drawn from a study of CD8+ T cells in alopecia areata. The study, taken as a whole, reports: Both scalp clonality and the expanded CD8+ clones among the top 100 showed a significant decrease with tofacitinib.

The germline V gene has CDR1 MNHEY and CDR2 SMNVEV (reference sequence). The ends were cut back, 2 bases at V and 6 bases at J, with 17 bases in the middle. CDR3 length: 15 amino acids. Sequencing templates came from extracted RNA that was reverse transcribed into cDNA. Here immunoSEQ multiplex PCR was the method, and the copy in TCRdb shows in-frame clones only, minus some. Seen here are about 76,000 clones, roughly 70% observed once, and the top ten hold 20% to 30%. The sample's treatment: oral pan-JAK inhibitor, 5-10 mg twice daily. This clone was seen a single time. Its antigen is not identified. The chain joins TRBV27 to TRBJ2-7, with D possibly TRBD2 on 6 matching bases. The starting material was CD8+ T cells sorted from blood, obtained at week 24, from a patient treated with tofacitinib. The origin of this receptor is a human donor with alopecia areata. The CDR3, as DNA: TGTGCCAGCAGTTTAGGAGGGGACTTATTTCGCGAGCAGTACTTC. Translated, it gives CASSLGGDLFREQYF.